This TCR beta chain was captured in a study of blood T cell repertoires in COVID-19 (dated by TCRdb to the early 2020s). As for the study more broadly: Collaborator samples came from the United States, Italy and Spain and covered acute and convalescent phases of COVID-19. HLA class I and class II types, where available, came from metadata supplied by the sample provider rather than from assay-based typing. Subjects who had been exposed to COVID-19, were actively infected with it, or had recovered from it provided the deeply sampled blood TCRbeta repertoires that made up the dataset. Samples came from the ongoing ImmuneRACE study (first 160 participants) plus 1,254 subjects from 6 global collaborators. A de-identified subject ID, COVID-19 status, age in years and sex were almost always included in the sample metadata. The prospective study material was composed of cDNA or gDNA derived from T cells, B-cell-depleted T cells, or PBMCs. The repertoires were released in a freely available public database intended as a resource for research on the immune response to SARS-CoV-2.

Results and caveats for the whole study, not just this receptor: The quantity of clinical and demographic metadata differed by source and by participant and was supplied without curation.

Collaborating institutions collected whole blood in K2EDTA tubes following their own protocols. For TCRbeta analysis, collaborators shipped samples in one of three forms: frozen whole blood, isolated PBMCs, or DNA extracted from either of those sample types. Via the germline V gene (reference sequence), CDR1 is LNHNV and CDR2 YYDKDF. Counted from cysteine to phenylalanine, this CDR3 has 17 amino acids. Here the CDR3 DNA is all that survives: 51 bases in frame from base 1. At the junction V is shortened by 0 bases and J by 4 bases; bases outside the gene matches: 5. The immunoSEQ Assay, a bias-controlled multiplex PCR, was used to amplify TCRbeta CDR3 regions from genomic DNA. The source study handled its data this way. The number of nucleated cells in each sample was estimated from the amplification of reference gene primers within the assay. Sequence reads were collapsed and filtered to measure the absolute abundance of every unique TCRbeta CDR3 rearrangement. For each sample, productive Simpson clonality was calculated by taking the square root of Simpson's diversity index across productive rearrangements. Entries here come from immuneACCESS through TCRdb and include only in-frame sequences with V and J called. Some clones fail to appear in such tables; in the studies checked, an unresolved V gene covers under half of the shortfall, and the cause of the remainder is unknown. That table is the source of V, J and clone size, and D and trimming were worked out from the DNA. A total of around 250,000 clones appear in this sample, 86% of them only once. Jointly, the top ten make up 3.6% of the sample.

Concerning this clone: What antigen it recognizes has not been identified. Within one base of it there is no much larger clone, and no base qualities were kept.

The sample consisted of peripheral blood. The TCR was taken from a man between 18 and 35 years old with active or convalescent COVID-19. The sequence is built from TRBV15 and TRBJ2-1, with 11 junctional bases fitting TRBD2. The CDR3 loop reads CATSRDGGTSGYNEQFF. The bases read TGTGCCACCAGCAGAGATGGGGGGACTAGCGGATACAATGAGCAGTTCTTC. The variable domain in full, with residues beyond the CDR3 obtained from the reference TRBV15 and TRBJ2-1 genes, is DAMVIQNPRYQVTQFGKPVTLSCSQTLNHNVMYWYQQKSSQAPKLLFHYYDKDFNNEADTPDNFQSRRPNTSFCFLDIRSPGLGDTAMYLCATSRDGGTSGYNEQFFGPGTRLTVL.